This TCR beta chain was documented in a study of blood T cell repertoires in COVID-19. Overall study: Spain, Italy and the United States supplied samples that represented acute and convalescent COVID-19. In each case, the material was cDNA or gDNA derived from T cells, B-cell-depleted T cells, or PBMCs.

Clones were sequenced by immunoSEQ multiplex PCR, and TCRdb holds only the in-frame ones, with some missing. The top ten clones hold approximately 4.3% of a sample with some 72,000 clones, around nine tenths of them seen once. The germline V gene encodes CDR1 SNHLY and CDR2 FYNNEI. The V and J ends lost 6 bases and 7 bases respectively, with 12 bases between them. The CDR3 extends over 13 amino acids. This clone was detected only a few times. Source material: peripheral blood. This TCR was recovered from a man aged 45-60 years with active COVID-19. The V call is TRBV2, the J call TRBJ1-4; D call uncertain. In DNA form, the CDR3 reads TGTGCCAGCAGGGGCGGGTCGGGTGAAAAACTGTTTTTT. It codes for CASRGGSGEKLFF.